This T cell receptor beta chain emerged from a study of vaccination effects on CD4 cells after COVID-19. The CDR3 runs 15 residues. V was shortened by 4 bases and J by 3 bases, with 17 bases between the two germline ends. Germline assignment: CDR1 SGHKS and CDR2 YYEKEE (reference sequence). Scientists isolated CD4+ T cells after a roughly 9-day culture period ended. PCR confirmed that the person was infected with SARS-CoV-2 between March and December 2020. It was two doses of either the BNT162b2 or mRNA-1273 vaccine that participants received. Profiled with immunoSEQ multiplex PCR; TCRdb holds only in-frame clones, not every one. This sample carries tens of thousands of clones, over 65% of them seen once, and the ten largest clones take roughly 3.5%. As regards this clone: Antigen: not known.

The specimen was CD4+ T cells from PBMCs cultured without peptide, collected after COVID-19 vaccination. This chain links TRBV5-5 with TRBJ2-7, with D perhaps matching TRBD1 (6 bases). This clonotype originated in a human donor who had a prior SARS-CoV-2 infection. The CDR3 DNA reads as TGTGCCAGCAGCCCAGGGGAGTGGCCCTTCTACGAGCAGTACTTC. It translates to CASSPGEWPFYEQYF.